The 18 T cell receptor beta chains given below trace back to one sample, sequenced in a study of shared clonotypes between healthy human individuals. Sequenced by immunoSEQ multiplex PCR; TCRdb stores in-frame clones only, minus some. The sample carries 2 million to 3 million clones, 80% to 95% recorded once. Sequencing used naive CD4+ T cells from PBMCs. Subset reported: CD45RA+ positively selected. These receptor sequences come from a man younger than 35 in good health. Some clones in this sample may be carry-over from other donors' samples.

This chain links TRBV18 with TRBJ2-2; tentatively, D is TRBD1 (6 bases). CDR3 length: 15 amino acids. Trimming removed 3 bases at V and 5 bases at J, with 13 bases between. Germline V gives CDR1 KGHSH, CDR2 LQKENI. CDR3 DNA: TGTGCCAGCTCACCGGTACAGGGAAGGACCGGGGAGCTGTTTTTT. Its translation: CASSPVQGRTGELFF.

The V gene is TRBV28, the J gene TRBJ1-2, with 8 bases matching TRBD1. CDR3 length equals 17 residues. Germline CDR1 reads MDHEN; CDR2 reads SYDVKM. V lost 3 bases and J lost 7; bases outside the gene matches: 16. Written as DNA, the CDR3 is TGTGCCAGCAGTTTTCTCGCTCTCGGACAGGGACGGCCTGGCTACACCTTC. Translating it yields CASSFLALGQGRPGYTF.

The chain carries TRBV6-6 and TRBJ2-7, with 8 bases identical to TRBD2. V lost 6 bases and J lost 1; bases outside the gene matches: 5. Germline assignment: CDR1 MNHNY and CDR2 SVGAGI (reference sequence). The CDR3 extends over 14 amino acids. CDR3 sequence: CASRMSGRSYEQYF. The CDR3 bases are TGTGCCAGCAGGATGAGCGGGAGATCCTACGAGCAGTACTTC.

The J gene is TRBJ1-1, the V gene TRBV28, with D tentatively TRBD1 (6 bases). The germline V gene has CDR1 MDHEN and CDR2 SYDVKM. The CDR3 contains 16 residues. Trimming cost V 5 bases and J 0 bases, with 16 bases left between them. The DNA of the CDR3 is TGTGCCAGCAGTCCCGGGGGGGGGCCTATGAACACTGAAGCTTTCTTT. Protein: CASSPGGGPMNTEAFF.

The genes are TRBV11-2 and TRBJ2-1, with D hard to call. The CDR3 runs 15 residues. Trimming left V 5 bases short and J 2 bases short, with 13 bases between. Germline CDR1 reads SGHAT; CDR2 reads FQNNGV. This CDR3 reads CASSPTLHPYNEQFF. CDR3 nucleotides: TGTGCCAGCAGCCCAACACTACATCCCTACAATGAGCAGTTCTTC.

CDR3 nucleotide sequence: TGTGCCAGCAGCTTAGGATTGGGGCCTAGCGGGGGCCACACCGGGGAGCTGTTTTTT. Translation gives CASSLGLGPSGGHTGELFF. The chain combines TRBV11-1 with TRBJ2-2; 10 nucleotides agree with TRBD2. CDR1 and CDR2 (germline): SGHAT, FQDESV (reference sequence). The CDR3 runs to 19 residues. V lost 1 base and J lost 3; bases outside the gene matches: 11.

The J gene is TRBJ1-4, the V gene TRBV14; D gene ambiguous. V lost 3 bases and J 7 bases, leaving 12 bases between the germline ends. Germline loops: CDR1 SGHDN, CDR2 FVKESK. The CDR3 loop spans 14 amino acids. The CDR3 is CASSQAPPGEKLFF. In DNA, the CDR3 is TGTGCCAGCAGCCAGGCTCCCCCTGGTGAAAAACTGTTTTTT.

This chain joins TRBV7-8 and TRBJ1-1, with D hard to call. Germline loops: CDR1 SGHVS, CDR2 FQNEAQ. The CDR3 has 14 amino acids. Trimming removed 1 base from V and 4 bases from J, with 10 bases in between. CDR3 DNA: TGTGCCAGCAGCTTAGTGCAGGCCTCCACTGAAGCTTTCTTT. This translates into CASSLVQASTEAFF.

This clone is a singleton in its sample. The same CDR3 is also encoded by other DNA sequences in this sample. The chain employs TRBV7-3 and TRBJ2-3, with 8 bases fitting TRBD2. Germline V gene data show CDR1 as SGHTA and CDR2 as FQGTGA. The V and J ends lost 4 bases and 5 bases, in that order; junction bases with no gene match: 5. This CDR3 contains 14 residues. CDR3 sequence: CASSSGLAGDTQYF. As DNA, the CDR3 is TGTGCCAGCAGCTCAGGACTAGCTGGAGATACGCAGTATTTT.

The chain recombines TRBV11-2 with TRBJ2-5; D not certain. The DNA end is more similar to TRBJ2-7, so the J call may be wrong. The CDR3 is made up of 13 amino acids. CDR1 and CDR2 (germline): SGHAT, FQNNGV. The CDR3 sequence is CASSLQTRLEQYF. The DNA for the CDR3 is TGTGCCAGCAGCCTACAGACCCGCCTCGAGCAGTACTTC.

The V call is TRBV10-3, the J call TRBJ2-7, with D possibly being TRBD1 or TRBD2 (5 bases each). Germline V gene lookup returns CDR1 ENHRY and CDR2 SYGVKD. V was trimmed by 0 bases and J by 2 bases, leaving 11 bases between them. The CDR3 spans 15 residues. The chain's CDR3 is CAISESRGPTYEQYF. The CDR3 nucleotides are TGTGCCATCAGTGAGTCAAGGGGACCCACCTACGAGCAGTACTTC.

The V and J genes are TRBV4-2 and TRBJ1-2; no reliable D call. The CDR3 runs to 15 residues. With 1 base removed from V and 2 bases from J, the gap between germline ends came to 11 bases. The germline V gene encodes CDR1 LGHNA and CDR2 YNFKEQ. The CDR3 spells CASSQGTAENYGYTF. CDR3 nucleotides: TGTGCCAGCAGCCAAGGGACGGCGGAGAACTATGGCTACACCTTC.

The chain employs TRBV30 and TRBJ2-1, with D possibly matching TRBD1 (5 bases). Germline-derived CDR1 and CDR2 are GTSNPN and SVGIG (reference sequence). This CDR3 has 10 amino acids. V was pared by 8 bases and J by 7 bases, with 9 bases between. The CDR3 sequence is CARGANEQFF. CDR3 nucleotides: TGTGCCCGTGGGGCGAATGAGCAGTTCTTC.

This sequence joins TRBV6-4 and TRBJ2-3; D unclear. Trimming took off 3 bases at V and 4 bases at J, with 11 bases between the two ends. CDR1 is MRHNA and CDR2 is SNTAGT in the germline V gene. The CDR3 loop spans 14 amino acids. The CDR3 DNA reads TGTGCCAGCAGTGAAGGGTCGGGCGCAGATACGCAGTATTTT. Protein product: CASSEGSGADTQYF.

This clone was counted a single time. The chain couples TRBV28 to TRBJ1-2; 8 bases are a match to TRBD1. V trimming: 5 bases; J trimming: 4 bases; junction bases outside the gene matches: 15. Germline V lookup: CDR1 MDHEN, CDR2 SYDVKM. The CDR3 loop spans 17 amino acids. CDR3 nucleotides: TGTGCCAGCAGTCTCATACCGTTGGGACAGGCCACCTATGGCTACACCTTC. Translated: CASSLIPLGQATYGYTF.

The gene calls are TRBV4-1 and TRBJ2-7; no reliable D call. V lost 3 bases and J 9 bases, leaving 12 bases between the germline ends. Germline loops: CDR1 MGHRA, CDR2 YSYEKL. The CDR3 totals 12 residues. The CDR3 DNA sequence: TGCGCCAGCAGCCAGGATTCCGGGTTGCAGTACTTC. It is translated as CASSQDSGLQYF.

CDR3 amino acids: CASGLELAGGINNEQFF. The CDR3 coding sequence is TGTGCTAGTGGTTTGGAGCTAGCGGGGGGGATTAACAATGAGCAGTTCTTC. The chain carries TRBV12-5 and TRBJ2-1; TRBD2 aligns across 12 bases. This CDR3 region has 17 residues. After removal of 1 base from V and 5 bases from J, the junction contained 6 bases not matched to a gene. The germline V gene encodes CDR1 LGHNT and CDR2 FRNRAP. Using reference TRBV12-5 and TRBJ2-1 for the parts outside the CDR3, the full variable domain is DARVTQTPRHKVTEMGQEVTMRCQPILGHNTVFWYRQTMMQGLELLAYFRNRAPLDDSGMPKDRFSAEMPDATLATLKIQPSEPRDSAVYFCASGLELAGGINNEQFFGPGTRLTVL.

V usage is TRBV15 and J usage is TRBJ2-7; D unresolved. This CDR3 is 15 amino acids long. V dropped 0 bases and J dropped 3 bases, with 12 bases sitting between them. CDR1 and CDR2 (germline): LNHNV, YYDKDF (reference sequence). The CDR3: CATSRDRIGIYEQYF. The DNA for the CDR3 is TGTGCCACCAGCAGAGATCGGATAGGGATCTACGAGCAGTACTTC. The full variable domain, completed using reference TRBV15 and TRBJ2-7, is DAMVIQNPRYQVTQFGKPVTLSCSQTLNHNVMYWYQQKSSQAPKLLFHYYDKDFNNEADTPDNFQSRRPNTSFCFLDIRSPGLGDTAMYLCATSRDRIGIYEQYFGPGTRLTVT.